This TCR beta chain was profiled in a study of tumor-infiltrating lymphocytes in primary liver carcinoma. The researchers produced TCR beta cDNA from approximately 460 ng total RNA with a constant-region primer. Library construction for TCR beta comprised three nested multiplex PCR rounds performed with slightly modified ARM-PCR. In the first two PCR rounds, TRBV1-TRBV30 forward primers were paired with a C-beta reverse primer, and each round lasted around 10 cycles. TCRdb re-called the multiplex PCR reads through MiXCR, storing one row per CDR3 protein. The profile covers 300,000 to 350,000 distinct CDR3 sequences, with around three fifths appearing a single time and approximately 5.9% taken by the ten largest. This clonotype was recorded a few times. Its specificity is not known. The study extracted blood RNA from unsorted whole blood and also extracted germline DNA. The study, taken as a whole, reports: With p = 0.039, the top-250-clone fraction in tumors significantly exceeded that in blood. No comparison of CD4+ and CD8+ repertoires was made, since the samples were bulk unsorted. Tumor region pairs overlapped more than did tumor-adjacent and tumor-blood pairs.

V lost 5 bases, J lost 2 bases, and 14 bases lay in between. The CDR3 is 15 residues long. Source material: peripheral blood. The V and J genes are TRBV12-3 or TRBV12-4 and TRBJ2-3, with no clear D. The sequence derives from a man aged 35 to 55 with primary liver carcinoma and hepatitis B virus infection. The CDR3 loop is CASSLLQSYTDTQYF. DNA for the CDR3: TGTGCCAGCAGTCTATTACAGAGTTACACAGATACGCAGTATTTT.